Included here is one T cell receptor beta chain sequence, with context. As yet, its antigen is unknown. This sample was included in a study of T cell repertoires in cytomegalovirus infection. Study-level background: CMV infection together with matching HLA type was indicated by public TCR beta signatures. Study outcomes and limitations: CMV-specific TCR beta clonotypes restricted by HLA-C dominated the ex vivo response.

V trimming: 3 bases; J trimming: 7 bases; junction bases outside the gene matches: 5. This CDR3 spans 15 amino acids. CDR1 and CDR2 (germline): DFQATT, SNEGSKA (reference sequence). TCRdb re-derived calls from the reads in MiXCR, one entry per CDR3 protein. The data hold some 920,000 distinct CDR3 sequences, with 30% to 40% observed a single time. This specimen was cultured CD8+ T cells from PBMCs, taken from culture after CMV antigen stimulation. The chain carries TRBV20-1 and TRBJ1-6; TRBD1 aligns across 11 bases. This receptor was identified in a human donor in good health (CMV status not recorded). Some clones in this sample may be carry-over from other donors' samples. The CDR3 is CSASPGQGENSPLHF. CDR3 nucleotide sequence: TGCAGTGCTAGCCCGGGACAGGGGGAAAATTCACCCCTCCACTTT.